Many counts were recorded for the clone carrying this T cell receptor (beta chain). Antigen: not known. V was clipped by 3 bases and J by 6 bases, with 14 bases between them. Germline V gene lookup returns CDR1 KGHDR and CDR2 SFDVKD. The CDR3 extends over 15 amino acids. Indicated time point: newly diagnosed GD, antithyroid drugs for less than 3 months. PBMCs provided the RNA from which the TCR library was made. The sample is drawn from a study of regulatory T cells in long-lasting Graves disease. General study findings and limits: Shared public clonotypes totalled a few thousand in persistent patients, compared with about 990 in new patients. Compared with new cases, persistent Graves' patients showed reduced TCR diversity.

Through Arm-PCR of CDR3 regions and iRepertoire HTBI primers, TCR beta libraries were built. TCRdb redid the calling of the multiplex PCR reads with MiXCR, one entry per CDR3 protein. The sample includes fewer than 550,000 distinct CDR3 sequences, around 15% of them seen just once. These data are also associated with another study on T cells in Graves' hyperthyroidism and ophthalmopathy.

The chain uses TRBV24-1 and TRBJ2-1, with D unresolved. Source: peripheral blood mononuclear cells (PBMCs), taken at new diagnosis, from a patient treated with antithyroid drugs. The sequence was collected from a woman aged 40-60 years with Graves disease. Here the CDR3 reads CATSDEGWPANEQFF. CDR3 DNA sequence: TGTGCCACCAGTGATGAAGGGTGGCCGGCCAATGAGCAGTTCTTC.